Following are 20 T cell receptor beta chains from one sample sequenced in a study of blood T cell repertoires in COVID-19. The assay was immunoSEQ multiplex PCR, and TCRdb's table has in-frame clones only and misses some. The sample contains 150,000 to 200,000 clones, around 79% of which appear only once. The sample was peripheral blood. The source of these receptors is a woman aged 65 to 85 with acute or convalescent COVID-19.

This chain connects TRBV18 to TRBJ2-2; D remains unclear. Germline loops: CDR1 KGHSH, CDR2 LQKENI. The CDR3 totals 15 residues. V was trimmed by 3 bases and J by 3 bases, leaving 11 bases between them. The CDR3 DNA follows: TGTGCCAGCTCACCCGCGACCAGGTACACCGGGGAGCTGTTTTTT. Translation: CASSPATRYTGELFF.

This clone was seen more than once but under ten times. V gene TRBV6-2 or TRBV6-3 combines with J gene TRBJ2-3; D is perhaps TRBD2 (5 bases). The CDR3 is 12 residues long. V shed 6 bases and J shed 5 bases, with 9 bases lying between them. Per germline, CDR1 MNHEY and CDR2 SVGEGT. CDR3 sequence: CASSISGDTQYF. The CDR3 nucleotides are TGTGCCAGCAGCATCAGCGGAGATACGCAGTATTTT.

V is TRBV10-3 and J is TRBJ2-5; TRBD1 is a possible D gene (6 bases). Trimming stripped 2 bases from V and 1 base from J, with 17 bases between. This CDR3 has 17 amino acids. CDR1 is ENHRY, CDR2 SYGVKD, per germline. The CDR3 sequence is CAISEIVGQTFQETQYF. The CDR3 DNA is TGTGCCATCAGTGAGATTGTCGGACAGACTTTCCAAGAGACCCAGTACTTC.

The chain links TRBV3-1 (or the pseudogene TRBV3-2) to TRBJ2-1, with 13 positions matching TRBD2. CDR1 is LGHDT and CDR2 is YNNKEL in the germline V gene (reference sequence). The CDR3 is 20 residues long. Germline trimming cut 0 bases from V and 5 bases from J; bases unmatched to any gene: 13. The CDR3 bases are TGTGCCAGCAGCCAAGATCAGAGGACTAGCGGGAGTTTCCTGCACAATGAGCAGTTCTTC. Translation: CASSQDQRTSGSFLHNEQFF.

The chain links TRBV6-5 to TRBJ2-7; a weak D match, TRBD2 (6 bases). Germline V CDR1 and CDR2: MNHEY, SVGAGI. The CDR3 runs 13 residues. Deletions cut 7 bases from V and 2 bases from J, with 12 bases between. CDR3 residues: CASIAGRAYEQYF. CDR3 nucleotides: TGTGCCAGCATCGCGGGAAGGGCCTACGAGCAGTACTTC.

The V and J genes are TRBV30 and TRBJ2-1, with TRBD1 matching over 8 bases. This CDR3 has 11 residues. Germline trimming cut 3 bases from V and 8 bases from J; bases unmatched to any gene: 0. The V gene's germline CDR1 is GTSNPN and CDR2 SVGIG (reference sequence). In DNA, the CDR3 is TGTGCCTGGAGGACAGGGGATGAGCAGTTCTTC. Encoded protein: CAWRTGDEQFF.

The genes are TRBV2 and TRBJ2-5, with D unresolved. The V end was cut by 1 base, the J end by 5 bases, with 17 bases between. CDR3 length: 16 amino acids. Germline CDR1 and CDR2: SNHLY and FYNNEI. CDR3 region: CASSEDLPSSAETQYF. The CDR3 DNA reads TGTGCCAGCAGTGAAGATCTTCCCTCATCAGCGGAGACCCAGTACTTC.

The chain has TRBV7-8 and TRBJ2-3, with D unclear. The CDR3 is 13 residues long. From germline, CDR1 is SGHVS and CDR2 FQNEAQ. The V gene lost 4 bases and the J gene lost 0 bases, with 5 bases spanning the gap. The CDR3 coding sequence is TGTGCCAGCAGCTATACTAGCACAGATACGCAGTATTTT. This codes for CASSYTSTDTQYF.

The V and J genes are TRBV6-6 and TRBJ2-7, with 11 positions matching TRBD2. The CDR3 length is 14 residues. The V and J ends lost 6 bases and 2 bases, in that order; junction bases with no gene match: 3. Germline V CDR1 and CDR2: MNHNY, SVGAGI (reference sequence). The CDR3 sequence is CASSQLAGAYEQYF. The CDR3, as DNA: TGTGCCAGCAGCCAACTAGCGGGAGCCTACGAGCAGTACTTC.

The chain has TRBV4-1 and TRBJ1-6, with D possibly matching TRBD1 (6 bases). V lost 4 bases and J 3 bases, leaving 10 bases between the germline ends. CDR3 length: 15 amino acids. The germline V gene has CDR1 MGHRA and CDR2 YSYEKL. This CDR3 reads CASSPQQGYNSPLHF. The CDR3 DNA is TGCGCCAGCAGCCCCCAACAGGGCTATAATTCACCCCTCCACTTT.

This clone was seen a single time. The V gene is TRBV7-2, the J gene TRBJ1-2; no clear D. Trimming removed 5 bases at V and 0 bases at J, with 10 bases between. There are 14 residues in the CDR3. Germline V gene data show CDR1 as SGHTA and CDR2 as FQGNSA. In DNA, the CDR3 is TGTGCCAGCAGCCCAGGTCCGTCTAACTATGGCTACACCTTC. Protein sequence: CASSPGPSNYGYTF.

The V gene is TRBV6-2 or TRBV6-3, the J gene TRBJ2-1, with 7 bases that match TRBD2. The CDR3 is made up of 15 amino acids. The V segment lost 2 bases and the J segment 9 bases; nucleotides outside the gene matches: 10. CDR1 is MNHEY, CDR2 SVGEGT, per germline. The CDR3 region has the DNA TGTGCCAGCAGTTACAGGGCGAGCGGGGCGCGTGAGCAGTTCTTC. Amino acids: CASSYRASGAREQFF.

This clone has only a few counts. This chain connects TRBV7-9 to TRBJ2-1; 9 bases map to TRBD2. Trimming at V came to 2 bases and at J to 2 bases, leaving 7 bases not matched to a gene. This CDR3 spans 17 amino acids. CDR1 and CDR2 (germline): SEHNR, FQNEAQ (reference sequence). CDR3 nucleotides: TGTGCCAGCAGCTTAATCTTGACTAGCGGTACCTACAATGAGCAGTTCTTC. Protein sequence: CASSLILTSGTYNEQFF.

The chain carries TRBV19 and TRBJ1-6; D is undetermined. Looked up from germline, CDR1 is LNHDA and CDR2 is SQIVND (reference sequence). The CDR3 has 17 residues. The V gene lost 3 bases and the J gene lost 7 bases, with 19 bases spanning the gap. The CDR3 protein is CASSIADADTTNSPLHF. CDR3 bases: TGTGCCAGTAGTATCGCAGATGCCGACACGACAAATTCACCCCTCCACTTT.

The V call is TRBV25-1, the J call TRBJ2-5; D possibly corresponds to TRBD1 (5 bases). The CDR3 contains 15 residues. The germline V and J ends were trimmed by 1 base and 5 bases, with 14 bases remaining between them. Looked up from germline, CDR1 is MGHDK and CDR2 is SYGVNS. The CDR3 bases are TGTGCCAGCAGTGAATTCCAGGGCCCGGCGGAGACCCAGTACTTC. It translates to CASSEFQGPAETQYF.

This clone was observed a single time. CDR3 sequence: CASSLSSGYNSPLHF. CDR3 DNA: TGTGCCAGCAGTTTATCGTCAGGGTATAATTCACCCCTCCACTTT. The chain carries TRBV27 and TRBJ1-6; D possibly corresponds to TRBD1 (5 bases). Trimming removed 0 bases at V and 4 bases at J, with 7 bases between. CDR1 and CDR2 (germline): MNHEY, SMNVEV (reference sequence). The CDR3 has 15 amino acids.

The chain links TRBV3-1 (or the pseudogene TRBV3-2) to TRBJ2-3, with 10 bases identical to TRBD2. The length of the CDR3 is 15 residues. J was trimmed by 3 bases and V by 4 bases; bases with no gene match: 4. Germline V lookup: CDR1 LGHDT, CDR2 YNNKEL (reference sequence). This chain's CDR3 is CASSLIAGGTDTQYF. The CDR3 DNA follows: TGTGCCAGCAGCCTTATAGCGGGAGGAACAGATACGCAGTATTTT.

This clone was seen just once. This chain connects TRBV6-5 to TRBJ2-7; 8 positions agree with TRBD1. The CDR3 spans 13 residues. J gave up 5 bases and V 8 bases, and 8 bases lay outside the gene matches. Germline values: CDR1 MNHEY, CDR2 SVGAGI. CDR3 nucleotides: TGTGCCAGCCAACGGACAGGGATACACGAGCAGTACTTC. Translated, it gives CASQRTGIHEQYF.

This clone was seen a few times. The gene calls are TRBV5-1 and TRBJ1-4, with D unclear. This CDR3 is 15 amino acids long. The V end was cut by 4 bases, the J end by 8 bases, with 18 bases between. Per germline, CDR1 SGHRS and CDR2 YFSETQ. The CDR3 sequence is CASSPSNKAEEKLFF. The CDR3 DNA sequence: TGCGCCAGCAGCCCGAGCAACAAGGCGGAGGAAAAACTGTTTTTT.

This chain joins TRBV6-5 and TRBJ2-5; TRBD1 aligns across 10 bases. Trimming cost V 0 bases and J 5 bases; bases outside gene matches: 6. The germline V gene encodes CDR1 MNHEY and CDR2 SVGAGI. CDR3 length: 16 amino acids. The CDR3 DNA is TGTGCCAGCAGTTACTCGCCCCCGGGACAGGGGGAGACCCAGTACTTC. It yields the protein CASSYSPPGQGETQYF.